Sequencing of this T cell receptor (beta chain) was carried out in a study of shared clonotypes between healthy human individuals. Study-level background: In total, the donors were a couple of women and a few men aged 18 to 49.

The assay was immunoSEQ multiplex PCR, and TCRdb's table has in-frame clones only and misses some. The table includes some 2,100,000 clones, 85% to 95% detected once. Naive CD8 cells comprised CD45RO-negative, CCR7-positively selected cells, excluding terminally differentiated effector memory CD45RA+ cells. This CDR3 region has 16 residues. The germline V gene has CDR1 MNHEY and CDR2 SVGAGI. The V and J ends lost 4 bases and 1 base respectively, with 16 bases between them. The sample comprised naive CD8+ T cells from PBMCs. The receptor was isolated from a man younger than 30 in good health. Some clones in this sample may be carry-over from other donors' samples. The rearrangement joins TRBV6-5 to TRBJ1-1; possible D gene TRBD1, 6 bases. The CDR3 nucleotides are TGTGCCAGCAGTTCGTACAGGGAGGCAGGGAACACTGAAGCTTTCTTT. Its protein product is CASSSYREAGNTEAFF.